Following are 5 T cell receptor beta chains from one sample sequenced in a study of shared T cell receptors in the human thymus. Sequencing used immunoSEQ multiplex PCR; TCRdb keeps in-frame clones, though not all of them. The sample yields hundreds of thousands of clones, around three quarters seen once. The data were also submitted as part of a second study, on human thymus T cells.

Specimen: thymocytes. These receptors originate from a boy in the first two years of life with a congenital heart defect.

The rearrangement joins TRBV2 to TRBJ2-3; 7 nucleotides line up with TRBD2. V lost 8 bases and J lost 8; bases outside the gene matches: 19. The V gene's germline CDR1 is SNHLY and CDR2 FYNNEI. The CDR3 contains 16 residues. The DNA of the CDR3 is TGTGCCAGCCTTAACTTGGGTGGGAGGGCCTCGGGTACGCAGTATTTT. Translating it yields CASLNLGGRASGTQYF. Full variable domain (outside the CDR3, taken from reference TRBV2 and TRBJ2-3): EPEVTQTPSHQVTQMGQEVILRCVPISNHLYFYWYRQILGQKVEFLVSFYNNEISEKSEIFDDQFSVERPDGSNFTLKIRSTKLEDSAMYFCASLNLGGRASGTQYFGPGTRLTVL.

The V and J genes are TRBV5-1 and TRBJ2-3; the match to TRBD2 covers 7 bases. CDR3 length: 14 amino acids. The germline V gene has CDR1 SGHRS and CDR2 YFSETQ. V was pared by 7 bases and J by 2 bases, with 7 bases of the junction left unmatched. The CDR3, as DNA: TGCGCCAGCGCCCGGACTAGAAACACAGATACGCAGTATTTT. As protein: CASARTRNTDTQYF.

This sequence joins TRBV28 and TRBJ2-7; TRBD2 matches 9 bases. This CDR3 contains 12 residues. Germline CDR1 MDHEN, CDR2 SYDVKM. J gave up 9 bases and V 8 bases, and 8 bases lay outside the gene matches. In DNA, the CDR3 is TGTGCCAGCCGTAGGGCGGGAGGGTGGCAGTACTTC. It specifies CASRRAGGWQYF.

The chain links TRBV5-4 to TRBJ2-5, with TRBD2 matching over 12 bases. Unmatched junction bases numbered 6, after V lost 5 bases and J lost 4 bases. This CDR3 region has 15 residues. Germline V gene data show CDR1 as SGHNT and CDR2 as YYREEE (reference sequence). The CDR3 spells CASRQTSGSGETQYF. The CDR3 region has the DNA TGTGCCAGCAGACAGACTAGCGGGAGTGGAGAGACCCAGTACTTC.

The rearrangement joins TRBV28 to TRBJ2-2, with D hard to call. In germline, CDR1 is MDHEN, CDR2 SYDVKM. Trimming pared 5 bases from V and 3 bases from J, leaving 10 bases between. CDR3 length equals 14 residues. The CDR3 bases are TGTGCCAGCAGTCCCGACATTGACACCGGGGAGCTGTTTTTT. Its protein is CASSPDIDTGELFF.